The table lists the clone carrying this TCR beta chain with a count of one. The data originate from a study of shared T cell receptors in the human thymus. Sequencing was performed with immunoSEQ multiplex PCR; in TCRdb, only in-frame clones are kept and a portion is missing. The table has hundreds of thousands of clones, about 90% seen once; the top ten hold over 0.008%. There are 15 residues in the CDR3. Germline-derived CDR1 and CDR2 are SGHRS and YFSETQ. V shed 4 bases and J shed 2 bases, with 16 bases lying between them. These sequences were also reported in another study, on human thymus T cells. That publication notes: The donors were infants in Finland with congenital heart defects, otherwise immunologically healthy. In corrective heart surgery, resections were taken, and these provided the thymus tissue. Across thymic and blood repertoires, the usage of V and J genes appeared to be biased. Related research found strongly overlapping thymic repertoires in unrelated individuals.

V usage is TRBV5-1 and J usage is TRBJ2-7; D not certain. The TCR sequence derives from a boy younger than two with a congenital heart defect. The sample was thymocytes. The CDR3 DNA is TGCGCCAGCAGCCCCTTGGTTGGAGATCCCTACGAGCAGTACTTC. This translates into CASSPLVGDPYEQYF. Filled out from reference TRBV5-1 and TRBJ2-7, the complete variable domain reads KAGVTQTPRYLIKTRGQQVTLSCSPISGHRSVSWYQQTPGQGLQFLFEYFSETQRNKGNFPGRFSGRQFSNSRSEMNVSTLELGDSALYLCASSPLVGDPYEQYFGPGTRLTVT.